A single T cell receptor (beta chain) is shown here with its context. This clonotype was counted at least ten times. Its antigen is unknown. There are no base qualities to consult, and no much larger clone falls within one base. This sample was included in a study of T cells in Graves' hyperthyroidism and ophthalmopathy (dated by TCRdb to about 2019). With regard to the full study: Peripheral blood samples were taken at the time of initial diagnosis, prior to any treatment. TCR V-J signatures able to tell the groups apart were searched for in a discovery cohort of 90 to 100 patients, of whom approximately 40 had Graves' ophthalmopathy and 57 had stable Graves' hyperthyroidism. An independent validation cohort of fewer than 20 hyperthyroidism patients and 15 or so patients who later progressed to ophthalmopathy tested prospective prediction of ophthalmopathy. The approximately 100 discovery patients were divided at random into training and test sets in a 7:3 ratio. The study also compared thyroid tissue and blood T-cell repertoires from five or six Graves' hyperthyroidism patients. Following sampling, methimazole starting at 30 mg daily was given to hyperthyroidism patients, and high-dose intravenous methylprednisolone was given to ophthalmopathy patients. According to the paper, TCR Vbeta CDR3 sequencing was carried out on approximately 140 peripheral blood samples, which came from approximately 41 ophthalmopathy, about 75 hyperthyroidism and roughly 17 progressor patients.

The paper as a whole reports these results and caveats: No statistical method was used to fix the sample size in advance, and group allocation was not hidden from the investigators. In validation, the model predicted progression to ophthalmopathy a median of roughly 6.1 months before onset, with roughly 71% sensitivity and roughly 72% specificity. A model built on a 13 V-J signature distinguished ophthalmopathy from stable hyperthyroidism, reaching about 89% sensitivity and 81% to 83% specificity in cross-validation and 80%/75% in testing. Most expanded thyroid clonotypes (frequency above 0.001) were also detected in blood, suggesting blood repertoires may reflect thyroid immune responses.

Via the germline V gene, CDR1 is SGHAT and CDR2 FQNNGV. Deletion took 7 bases off V and 0 bases off J, with a span of 18 bases between the germline ends. Including cysteine and phenylalanine, the CDR3 has 16 amino acids. CDR3 DNA is the only sequence kept; it has 48 bases, read in frame from the first base. The TCR beta CDR3 regions were amplified from the RNA transcripts. A first-round RT-PCR of the TCR CDR3 used the HTBI primer set with the Qiagen OneStep RT-PCR kit. Libraries were constructed in a second round of multiplex PCR, after which size selection and purification were performed. Paired-end sequencing of the libraries was performed with 100 bp reads on an Illumina HiSeq2000. The authors' analysis ran thus. Raw data were processed with SOAPnuke, discarding reads with adapters, uncalled bases, mean Phred below 15, or no exact constant-primer or identifier match. COPE v1.2.5 was used to merge the high-quality paired reads, and each unique nucleotide sequence was defined as a clonotype. MiTCR v1.1 was used to align clonotypes to the IMGT TRBV, TRBD and TRBJ reference segments. Only V-J combinations with frequency above 0.0001, covering roughly 99% of repertoires, were analysed. The TCS score was defined as F50 (clonal expansion) divided by E x V (chaos), with BLOSUM62-based TCRdist calculated between CDR3 peptides within each V-J. Welch's t-statistics and random forest reduced around 520 V-J features to 10 to 15, which were used in a naive Bayes classifier (R e1071). TCRdb trimmed public reads at Q25 via fastp, called clones via MiXCR and kept in-frame beta chains. When rows share a CDR3 protein, they turn into one entry using the most common DNA and genes. V and J calls and clone size were set by TCRdb, not the authors. Within this sample are around 700,000 distinct CDR3 sequences, with approximately 19% of them counted one time only. The top ten clonotypes cover 16% of the sample.

Hyperthyroidism patients were newly diagnosed, with disease duration under 2 months, and aged 18 to 65 years. The study excluded patients with uncontrolled infections, other autoimmune diseases, pregnancy or lactation. Clinical symptoms, serum thyroxine and TRAb, thyroid ultrasound, and orbital computed tomography formed the basis for the diagnoses. Blood from progressor patients was drawn when they were first diagnosed with hyperthyroidism, before any ophthalmopathy symptoms appeared. Ficoll-Paque density gradient centrifugation was used to isolate PBMCs from around 10 ml of fresh peripheral blood. Progressor patients were defined as those initially diagnosed with Graves' hyperthyroidism in whom ophthalmopathy developed during follow-up. Total RNA was extracted using Trizol reagent, and RNA quality was assessed on an Agilent 2100 Bioanalyzer.

The chain employs TRBV11-2 and TRBJ1-1; the D gene is perhaps TRBD1, from 5 matching bases. Sequences were obtained from blood. This TCR was recovered from a woman in her forties or fifties with Graves' hyperthyroidism that later progressed to Graves' ophthalmopathy. The CDR3 reads as follows: CASTSGQTGLNTEAFF. The sequenced DNA is TGTGCCAGCACTTCGGGCCAAACAGGTTTGAACACTGAAGCTTTCTTT.